These 18 T cell receptor beta chains were all obtained from the same sample, sequenced in a study of blood T cell repertoires in COVID-19. Method: immunoSEQ multiplex PCR; TCRdb's copy keeps in-frame clones and lacks some. Here the sample spans tens of thousands of clones, roughly 85% being singletons. Sequences were obtained from peripheral blood. The source of these receptors is a human donor in a cohort sampled during active COVID-19.

In its sample, this clone was seen once. This chain uses TRBV5-1 with TRBJ2-3; possible D gene TRBD1, 5 bases. The V gene's germline CDR1 is SGHRS and CDR2 YFSETQ. The CDR3 extends over 13 amino acids. V dropped 9 bases and J dropped 5 bases, with 16 bases sitting between them. The CDR3 nucleotides read TGCGCCACCACTGACCAGGGCAGAGATACGCAGTATTTT. It yields the protein CATTDQGRDTQYF.

The chain employs TRBV19 and TRBJ2-4, with TRBD1 matching over 8 bases. The V and J ends lost 6 bases and 0 bases, in that order; junction bases with no gene match: 7. This CDR3 is built from 16 residues. The germline V gene has CDR1 LNHDA and CDR2 SQIVND (reference sequence). For the CDR3, the DNA is TGTGCCAGTAGCCATGACAGGGGACTAGCCAAAAACATTCAGTACTTC. This encodes CASSHDRGLAKNIQYF.

Only a few counts were recorded for this clone. The genes are TRBV19 and TRBJ1-1; D is perhaps TRBD1 (5 bases). CDR3 size: 14 residues. The germline V gene encodes CDR1 LNHDA and CDR2 SQIVND (reference sequence). V dropped 0 bases and J dropped 4 bases, with 9 bases sitting between them. The CDR3 DNA follows: TGTGCCAGTAGTATAGAAGGGGTTGTCACTGAAGCTTTCTTT. Residues: CASSIEGVVTEAFF.

The chain uses TRBV4-3 and TRBJ2-1; D perhaps matches TRBD2 (5 bases). This CDR3 region has 17 residues. Germline V gene lookup returns CDR1 LGHNA and CDR2 YSLEER. V dropped 0 bases and J dropped 4 bases, with 16 bases sitting between them. CDR3 sequence (DNA): TGCGCCAGCAGCCAAGAAAGCAAACGGGATGTGTACAATGAGCAGTTCTTC. This translates into CASSQESKRDVYNEQFF.

V is TRBV3-1 (or the pseudogene TRBV3-2) and J is TRBJ2-1, with TRBD2 matching 8 bases. The CDR3 length is 16 residues. Germline CDR1 and CDR2: LGHDT and YNNKEL (reference sequence). V shed 1 base and J 4 bases; nucleotides not matched to a gene: 6. The CDR3 loop is CASSQGGGRLYNEQFF. The CDR3 nucleotides are TGTGCCAGCAGCCAAGGGGGCGGGAGGCTTTACAATGAGCAGTTCTTC.

The chain combines TRBV29-1 with TRBJ2-6; a weak D match, TRBD1 (5 bases). Trimming took 6 bases from V and 0 from J, leaving 6 bases between them. CDR3 length: 13 amino acids. CDR1 SQVTM and CDR2 ANQGSEA come from the germline V gene. The DNA for the CDR3 is TGCAGCGTCGACAGCTCTGGGGCCAACGTCCTGACTTTC. Encoded protein: CSVDSSGANVLTF.

V and J are TRBV5-1 and TRBJ2-5, with TRBD2 identical over 10 bases. CDR3 length: 15 residues. CDR1 is SGHRS, CDR2 YFSETQ, per germline. V shed 4 bases, J shed 2 bases, and the junction held 5 bases outside the gene matches. Written as DNA, the CDR3 is TGCGCCAGCAGCACAGTACTAGCGGGGCAAGAGACCCAGTACTTC. Its translation is CASSTVLAGQETQYF.

This chain links TRBV7-9 with TRBJ2-5; D may be TRBD1 (6 bases). Germline CDR1 and CDR2: SEHNR and FQNEAQ (reference sequence). The V and J ends lost 1 base and 5 bases respectively, with 14 bases between them. The CDR3 contains 15 residues. The CDR3 DNA follows: TGTGCCAGCAGCTTAGAACAGGGCATTGAGGAGACCCAGTACTTC. Translating gives CASSLEQGIEETQYF.

The chain employs TRBV6-5 and TRBJ1-4; D unclear. Germline CDR1 and CDR2: MNHEY and SVGAGI. The CDR3 is made up of 13 amino acids. V was pared by 6 bases and J by 5 bases, with 10 bases between. CDR3 protein: CASSRTQNEKLFF. The CDR3 DNA sequence: TGTGCCAGCAGCCGAACGCAGAATGAAAAACTGTTTTTT.

Only one count was recorded for this clone. The CDR3 region has the DNA TGTGCCAGCAGCTTGGAGGGGGTAGGAGCGACCCAGTACTTC. The encoded protein is CASSLEGVGATQYF. The chain uses TRBV5-6 and TRBJ2-5, with D tentatively TRBD1 (6 bases). CDR3 length: 14 amino acids. Germline CDR1 and CDR2: SGHDT and YYEEEE. Trimming stripped 0 bases from V and 7 bases from J, with 13 bases between.

This clone appeared once. The rearrangement links TRBV27 to TRBJ1-2; a weak D match, TRBD1 (6 bases). Germline loops: CDR1 MNHEY, CDR2 SMNVEV (reference sequence). The CDR3 extends over 14 amino acids. V was clipped by 7 bases and J by 3 bases, with 15 bases between them. CDR3 protein: CASTPFGGHYGYTF. The CDR3, as DNA: TGTGCCAGCACTCCCTTTGGGGGCCACTATGGCTACACCTTC.

The J gene is TRBJ1-1, the V gene TRBV9, with 8 positions matching TRBD1. V lost 3 bases, J lost 0 bases, and 1 base stayed unmatched. Germline V lookup: CDR1 SGDLS, CDR2 YYNGEE. This CDR3 is built from 14 residues. This CDR3 reads CASSETGVNTEAFF. For the CDR3, the DNA is TGTGCCAGCAGCGAGACAGGGGTGAACACTGAAGCTTTCTTT.

The chain couples TRBV7-2 to TRBJ2-7; 13 nucleotides match TRBD2. The CDR3 loop spans 15 amino acids. In germline, CDR1 is SGHTA, CDR2 FQGNSA. J gave up 4 bases and V 5 bases, and 5 bases lay outside the gene matches. DNA of the CDR3: TGTGCCAGCAGCGACGGACTAGCGGGAGCGTACGAGCAGTACTTC. Translated, it gives CASSDGLAGAYEQYF.

This chain connects TRBV10-3 to TRBJ2-5, with a possible D match to TRBD1 (6 bases). CDR1 is ENHRY and CDR2 is SYGVKD in the germline V gene. V dropped 7 bases and J dropped 0 bases, with 12 bases sitting between them. The CDR3 runs 14 residues. The CDR3 here is CAIKPTGNQETQYF. The CDR3, as DNA: TGTGCCATCAAGCCCACAGGGAACCAAGAGACCCAGTACTTC.

The gene calls are TRBV6-5 and TRBJ2-7; 8 positions agree with TRBD1. The CDR3 runs to 11 residues. The germline gives CDR1 MNHEY, CDR2 SVGAGI. The V and J ends lost 2 bases and 12 bases, in that order; junction bases with no gene match: 3. This chain's CDR3 is CASSYQGAVYF. CDR3 DNA: TGTGCCAGCAGTTACCAGGGGGCGGTGTACTTC.

This clone came up once. The chain employs TRBV27 and TRBJ2-2; 13 nucleotides agree with TRBD2. Germline CDR1 is MNHEY and CDR2 is SMNVEV (reference sequence). This CDR3 is built from 18 residues. Losses at the gene ends were 6 bases for V and 4 bases for J; bases not matched to a gene: 11. CDR3 amino acids: CASRIRLAGGLGTGELFF. In DNA form, the CDR3 reads TGTGCCAGCAGAATTCGACTAGCGGGAGGTCTAGGCACCGGGGAGCTGTTTTTT.

This rearrangement joins TRBV4-3 to TRBJ1-5, with TRBD1 as a possible D gene (5 bases). The CDR3 runs to 15 residues. The ends were cut back, 3 bases at V and 7 bases at J, with 16 bases in the middle. Germline V gene sequence: CDR1 LGHNA, CDR2 YSLEER. CDR3: CASSQSSQGGQPQHF. The DNA for the CDR3 is TGCGCCAGCAGCCAGAGTTCCCAGGGAGGACAGCCCCAGCATTTT.

This clone has a single count. V is TRBV12-1 and J is TRBJ1-5; the table assigns TRBD1, which was not confirmed against the DNA. TRBV12-1 is given as a pseudogene. The CDR3 covers 16 residues. CDR3 in amino acids: CASSSGCRPRNQPQHF. The CDR3 DNA is TGTGCCAGCAGCTCAGGGTGCCGGCCCCGAAATCAGCCCCAGCATTTT.